This T cell receptor beta chain was observed in a study of memory CD4+ T cells and cytomegalovirus serostatus. Looking at the study overall: This sample comes from healthy Belgian adults, about 10 CMV seropositive, approximately 22 seronegative.

The V end lost 6 bases, the J end lost 0 bases, and 12 bases lay between the germline ends. Germline CDR1 and CDR2: MDHEN and SYDVKM. This CDR3 has 15 residues. The sort gate was single viable CD3+CD4+CD8-CD45RO+ cells for memory CD4+ T cells. Donors' CMV status reflects serum IgG against pp150, pp28, p38, p52. TCRdb's table, derived via immunoSEQ multiplex PCR, lists solely in-frame clones and lacks some. The repertoire holds tens of thousands of clones, with 70% to 80% as singletons. This clone was seen more than once but under ten times. The rearrangement links TRBV28 to TRBJ1-5; D might be TRBD1 (6 bases). This TCR derives from an adult in good health and CMV-seropositive. Material for sequencing was memory CD4+ T cells from blood. Here the CDR3 reads CASSEDSPSNQPQHF. CDR3 bases: TGTGCCAGCAGCGAGGACAGTCCTAGCAATCAGCCCCAGCATTTT.